Listed here are 8 T cell receptor beta chains from one sample, sequenced in a study of blood T cell repertoires in COVID-19. The assay was immunoSEQ multiplex PCR, and TCRdb's table has in-frame clones only and misses some. The sample yields 150,000 to 200,000 clones, 85% to 95% seen once. Material: peripheral blood. These receptors came from a woman aged 55-70 years with COVID-19, enrolled during active disease.

The chain combines TRBV2 with TRBJ1-5, with no clear D. Germline-derived CDR1 and CDR2 are SNHLY and FYNNEI. V dropped 7 bases and J dropped 3 bases, with 16 bases sitting between them. This CDR3 contains 15 residues. The CDR3 reads CASTLNGISNQPQHF. The CDR3 DNA is TGTGCCAGCACCCTGAACGGTATTTCCAATCAGCCCCAGCATTTT.

The rearrangement links TRBV5-8 to TRBJ1-4; 7 bases are shared with TRBD1. J was trimmed by 7 bases and V by 4 bases; bases with no gene match: 7. Germline V gives CDR1 SGHTS, CDR2 YDEGEE. The CDR3 sequence is 14 residues long. In DNA form, the CDR3 reads TGTGCCAGCAGCAGGGGACAGTATGGTGAAAAACTGTTTTTT. Encoded protein: CASSRGQYGEKLFF.

The genes are TRBV6-5 and TRBJ2-7; a weak D match, TRBD1 (6 bases). Deletions cut 10 bases from V and 0 bases from J, with 16 bases between. The CDR3 extends over 14 amino acids. CDR1 MNHEY and CDR2 SVGAGI come from the germline V gene. The chain's CDR3 is CATKQTGISYEQYF. The CDR3 bases are TGTGCCACCAAACAAACAGGGATCTCCTACGAGCAGTACTTC.

V is TRBV30 and J is TRBJ2-1; 13 bases line up with TRBD2. The CDR3 contains 14 residues. The J segment lost 11 bases and the V segment lost 3 bases, leaving 7 bases of the junction unmatched. Germline lookup yields CDR1 GTSNPN and CDR2 SVGIG (reference sequence). The CDR3 sequence: CAWSPGLAGEQQFF. The DNA for the CDR3 is TGTGCCTGGAGCCCCGGACTAGCGGGGGAACAGCAGTTCTTC.

The table lists this clone with a count of one. This rearrangement joins TRBV18 to TRBJ1-2, with D tentatively TRBD1 (5 bases). Germline assignment: CDR1 KGHSH and CDR2 LQKENI. This CDR3 contains 14 residues. Between the trimmed V and J ends, which lost 3 bases and 0 bases, there was a span of 8 bases. CDR3 loop: CASSPGEANYGYTF. The CDR3 DNA is TGTGCCAGCTCACCGGGGGAGGCTAACTATGGCTACACCTTC.

The chain employs TRBV11-3 and TRBJ2-5; possibly TRBD2 for D (5 bases). V was cut by 3 bases and J by 5 bases, with 7 bases left in between. This CDR3 is built from 12 residues. Germline assignment: CDR1 SGHNT and CDR2 YENEEA. The DNA for the CDR3 is TGTGCCAGCAGCTTCCGAGGGGAGACCCAGTACTTC. It translates to CASSFRGETQYF.

This chain links TRBV7-6 with TRBJ1-4, with 7 bases identical to TRBD1. The CDR3 has 17 residues. Germline lookup yields CDR1 SGHVS and CDR2 FNYEAQ. The J segment lost 2 bases and the V segment lost 4 bases, leaving 10 bases of the junction unmatched. The CDR3 spells CASSSDRGPGTNEKLFF. The CDR3 DNA is TGTGCCAGCAGCTCCGATAGGGGGCCCGGGACTAATGAAAAACTGTTTTTT.

J is TRBJ1-1 and V is TRBV9; TRBD1 matches 10 bases. V trimming: 2 bases; J trimming: 0 bases; junction bases outside the gene matches: 13. Germline V gene lookup returns CDR1 SGDLS and CDR2 YYNGEE. The CDR3 spans 19 residues. The CDR3 sequence is CASSVGGPWDRGMNTEAFF. CDR3 bases: TGTGCCAGCAGCGTCGGGGGCCCGTGGGACAGGGGCATGAACACTGAAGCTTTCTTT.